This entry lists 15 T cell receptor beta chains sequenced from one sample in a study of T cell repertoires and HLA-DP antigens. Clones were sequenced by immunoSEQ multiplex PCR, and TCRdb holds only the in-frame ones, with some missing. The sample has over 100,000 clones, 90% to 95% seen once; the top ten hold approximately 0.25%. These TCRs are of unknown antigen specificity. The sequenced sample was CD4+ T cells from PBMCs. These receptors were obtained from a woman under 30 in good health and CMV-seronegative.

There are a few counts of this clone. CDR3 DNA sequence: TGCGCCAGCAGCTTTTCCCCGACTAGCATTGAGCAGTTCTTC. Translating it yields CASSFSPTSIEQFF. The chain recombines TRBV5-1 with TRBJ2-1, with TRBD2 matching over 7 bases. Per germline, CDR1 SGHRS and CDR2 YFSETQ. There are 14 residues in the CDR3. J lost 9 bases, V lost 2 bases, and 8 bases had no gene match.

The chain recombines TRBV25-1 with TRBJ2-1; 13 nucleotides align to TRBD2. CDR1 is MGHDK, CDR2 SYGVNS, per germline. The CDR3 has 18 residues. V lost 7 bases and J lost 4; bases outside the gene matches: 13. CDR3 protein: CASTSGLAGSTVYNEQFF. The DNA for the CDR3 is TGTGCCAGCACCTCGGGACTAGCGGGATCCACCGTTTACAATGAGCAGTTCTTC.

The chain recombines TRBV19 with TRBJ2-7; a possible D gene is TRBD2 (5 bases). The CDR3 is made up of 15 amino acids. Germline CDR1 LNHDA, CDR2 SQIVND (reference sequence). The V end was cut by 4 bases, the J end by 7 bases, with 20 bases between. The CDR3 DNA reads TGTGCCAGTAGTACCGATAATGGGCGGGTAACGGAGCAGTACTTC. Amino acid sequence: CASSTDNGRVTEQYF.

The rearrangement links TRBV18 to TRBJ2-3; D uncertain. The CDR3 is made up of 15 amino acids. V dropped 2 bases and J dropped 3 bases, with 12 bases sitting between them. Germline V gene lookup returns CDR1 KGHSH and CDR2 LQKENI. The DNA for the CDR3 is TGTGCCAGCTCACCATTTACCTTACGGACAGATACGCAGTATTTT. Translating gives CASSPFTLRTDTQYF.

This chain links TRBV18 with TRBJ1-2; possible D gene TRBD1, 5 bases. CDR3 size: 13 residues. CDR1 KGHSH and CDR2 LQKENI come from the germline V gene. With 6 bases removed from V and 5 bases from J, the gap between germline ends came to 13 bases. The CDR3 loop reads CASSTGTEYGYTF. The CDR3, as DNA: TGTGCCAGCTCCACCGGGACGGAGTATGGCTACACCTTC.

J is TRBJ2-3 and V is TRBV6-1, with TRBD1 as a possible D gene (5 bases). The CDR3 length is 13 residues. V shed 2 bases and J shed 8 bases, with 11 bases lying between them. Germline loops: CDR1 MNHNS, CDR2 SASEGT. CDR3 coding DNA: TGTGCCAGCAGTGAATATAGGCAGGGTACGCAGTATTTT. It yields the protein CASSEYRQGTQYF.

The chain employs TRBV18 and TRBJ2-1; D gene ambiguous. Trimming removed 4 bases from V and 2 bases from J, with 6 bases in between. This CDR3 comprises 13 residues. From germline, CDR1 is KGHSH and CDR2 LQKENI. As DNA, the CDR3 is TGTGCCAGCTCACTTTCGACCTACAATGAGCAGTTCTTC. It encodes CASSLSTYNEQFF.

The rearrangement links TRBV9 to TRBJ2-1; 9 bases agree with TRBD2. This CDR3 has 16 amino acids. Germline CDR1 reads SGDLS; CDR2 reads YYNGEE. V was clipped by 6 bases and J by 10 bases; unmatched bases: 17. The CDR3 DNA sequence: TGTGCCAGCACGAAGGAGGACGCGGGAGGGAACCACGAGCAGTTCTTC. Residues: CASTKEDAGGNHEQFF.

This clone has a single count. CDR3 coding DNA: TGTGCCAGCAGTTACTCTACGAACGCGAACACCGGGGAGCTGTTTTTT. This codes for CASSYSTNANTGELFF. The chain uses TRBV6-6 and TRBJ2-2; D call uncertain. The germline gives CDR1 MNHNY, CDR2 SVGAGI (reference sequence). The CDR3 is made up of 16 amino acids. Trimming took off 0 bases at V and 0 bases at J, with 8 bases between the two ends.

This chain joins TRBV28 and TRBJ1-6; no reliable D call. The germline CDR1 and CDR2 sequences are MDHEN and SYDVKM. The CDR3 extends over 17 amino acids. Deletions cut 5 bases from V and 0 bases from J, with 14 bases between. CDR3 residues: CASSPLGVSSYNSPLHF. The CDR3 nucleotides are TGTGCCAGCAGTCCCCTCGGGGTGAGCTCCTATAATTCACCCCTCCACTTT. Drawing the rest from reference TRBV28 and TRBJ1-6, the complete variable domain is DVKVTQSSRYLVKRTGEKVFLECVQDMDHENMFWYRQDPGLGLRLIYFSYDVKMKEKGDIPEGYSVSREKKERFSLILESASTNQTSMYLCASSPLGVSSYNSPLHFGNGTRLTVT.

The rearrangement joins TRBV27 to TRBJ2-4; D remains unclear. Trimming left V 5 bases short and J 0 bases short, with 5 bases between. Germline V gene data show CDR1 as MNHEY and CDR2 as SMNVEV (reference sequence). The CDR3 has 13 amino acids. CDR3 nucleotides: TGTGCCAGCAGTCGTGGAGCCAAAAACATTCAGTACTTC. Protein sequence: CASSRGAKNIQYF.

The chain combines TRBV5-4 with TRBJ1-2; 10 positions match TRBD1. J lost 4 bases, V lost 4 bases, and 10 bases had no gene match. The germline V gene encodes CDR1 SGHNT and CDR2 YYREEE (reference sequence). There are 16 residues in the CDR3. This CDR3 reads CASSRGQGIRGYGYTF. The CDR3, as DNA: TGTGCCAGCAGCCGGGGACAGGGGATCCGTGGCTATGGCTACACCTTC.

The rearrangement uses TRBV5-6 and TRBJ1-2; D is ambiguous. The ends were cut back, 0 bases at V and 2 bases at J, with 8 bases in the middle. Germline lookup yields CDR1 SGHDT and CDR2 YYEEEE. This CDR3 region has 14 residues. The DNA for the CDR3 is TGTGCCAGCAGCTTGGATGGCTCGAACTATGGCTACACCTTC. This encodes CASSLDGSNYGYTF.

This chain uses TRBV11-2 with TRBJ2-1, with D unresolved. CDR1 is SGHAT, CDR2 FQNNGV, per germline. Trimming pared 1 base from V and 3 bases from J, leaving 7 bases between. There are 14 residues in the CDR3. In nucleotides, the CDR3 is TGTGCCAGCAGCTTAGTTTCCGTCTACAATGAGCAGTTCTTC. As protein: CASSLVSVYNEQFF. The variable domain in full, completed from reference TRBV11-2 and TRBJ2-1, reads EAGVAQSPRYKIIEKRQSVAFWCNPISGHATLYWYQQILGQGPKLLIQFQNNGVVDDSQLPKDRFSAERLKGVDSTLKIQPAKLEDSAVYLCASSLVSVYNEQFFGPGTRLTVL.

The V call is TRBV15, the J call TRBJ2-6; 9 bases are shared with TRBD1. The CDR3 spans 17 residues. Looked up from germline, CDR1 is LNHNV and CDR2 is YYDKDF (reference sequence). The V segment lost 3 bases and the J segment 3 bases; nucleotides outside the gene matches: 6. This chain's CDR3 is CATSRGQGPGGANVLTF. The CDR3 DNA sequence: TGTGCCACCAGCAGGGGACAGGGCCCAGGTGGGGCCAACGTCCTGACTTTC. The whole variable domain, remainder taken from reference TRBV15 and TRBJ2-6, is DAMVIQNPRYQVTQFGKPVTLSCSQTLNHNVMYWYQQKSSQAPKLLFHYYDKDFNNEADTPDNFQSRRPNTSFCFLDIRSPGLGDTAMYLCATSRGQGPGGANVLTFGAGSRLTVL.